Listed below are T cell receptor beta chains from one sample, sequenced in a study of T-cell memory formation after mild COVID-19. TCRdb reprocessed the 5' RACE reads with MiXCR, giving one entry per CDR3 protein. The sample lists under 600,000 distinct CDR3 sequences, roughly 21% occurring once. The source material was PBMCs or a T cell subset sorted from them (not recorded which). The receptors here all came from an adult woman who had mild COVID-19 (a few samples of this study predate the infection). Cell type and time point are not known. CDR3s include the opening cysteine and the closing phenylalanine or tryptophan. D genes are given only for firm matches. Where a row states a size, it is once, few, many or the class of an expanded clone; other rows omit it.

CASSPVGRGRVTGELFF,TGTGCCAGCAGCCCTGTGGGCCGGGGGCGCGTCACCGGGGAGCTGTTTTTT,TRBJ2-2,many,.,TRBV12-3/TRBV12-4
CATGRSSNEQFF,TGTGCCACCGGCAGGTCGAGTAATGAGCAGTTCTTC,TRBJ2-1,.,.,TRBV24-1
CSTGQGALEQFF,TGCAGCACGGGACAGGGGGCACTTGAGCAGTTCTTC,TRBJ2-1,.,TRBD1,TRBV29-1
CASSPAPTDTQYF,TGCGCCAGCAGCCCGGCACCCACAGATACGCAGTATTTT,TRBJ2-3,.,.,TRBV5-1
CASSELGGTDTQYF,TGCGCCAGCAGCGAGTTGGGGGGCACAGATACGCAGTATTTT,TRBJ2-3,many,.,TRBV5-1
CASSHSGQGGHEQFF,TGTGCCAGCAGCCACTCCGGACAGGGAGGGCATGAGCAGTTCTTC,TRBJ2-1,few,.,TRBV3-1
CASSRSETGRGEAFF,TGTGCCAGCAGCCGATCTGAGACAGGGAGGGGTGAAGCTTTCTTT,TRBJ1-1,.,TRBD1,TRBV3-1
CASSLGLAGTYEQYF,TGTGCCAGCAGCTTGGGACTAGCGGGAACCTACGAGCAGTACTTC,TRBJ2-7,many,TRBD2,TRBV5-1
CASSPSEDSPGGYEQYF,TGTGCCAGCAGCCCTAGTGAGGACTCTCCCGGGGGCTACGAGCAGTACTTC,TRBJ2-7,.,.,TRBV7-9
CASSADRGRGIGEKLFF,TGTGCCAGCAGTGCCGACAGGGGGCGCGGGATAGGGGAAAAACTGTTTTTT,TRBJ1-4,.,TRBD1,TRBV12-3/TRBV12-4
CASSSSGYGGYTF,TGTGCCAGCAGCTCGTCAGGGTACGGCGGCTACACCTTC,TRBJ1-2,.,.,TRBV7-9
CASRNPQGEHTEAFF,TGTGCCAGCAGAAACCCCCAGGGGGAGCACACTGAAGCTTTCTTT,TRBJ1-1,.,TRBD1,TRBV12-3/TRBV12-4
CASSFPTAFQETQYF,TGTGCCAGCAGCTTCCCGACAGCTTTCCAAGAGACCCAGTACTTC,TRBJ2-5,few,.,TRBV7-2
CASSLDPAGYYTF,TGCGCCAGCAGCTTGGATCCAGCGGGGTACTACACCTTC,TRBJ1-2,.,.,TRBV5-1
CATSDLDNTGELFF,TGTGCCACCAGTGATTTAGATAACACCGGGGAGCTGTTTTTT,TRBJ2-2,.,.,TRBV24-1
CASSLAGKFTGELFF,TGCGCCAGCAGCTTGGCAGGGAAGTTCACCGGGGAGCTGTTTTTT,TRBJ2-2,many,.,TRBV5-1
CASRMIHTGELFF,TGTGCCAGCAGAATGATCCACACCGGGGAGCTGTTTTTT,TRBJ2-2,.,.,TRBV3-1
CSVTGLAGPGDIQYF,TGCAGCGTTACCGGACTAGCGGGGCCAGGGGACATTCAGTACTTC,TRBJ2-4,many,TRBD2,TRBV29-1
CASSLLLEEEKLFF,TGTGCCAGCAGCCTCCTCTTGGAGGAGGAAAAACTGTTTTTT,TRBJ1-4,few,.,TRBV7-4
CSARGDVKNTEAFF,TGCAGTGCTAGGGGGGACGTAAAGAACACTGAAGCTTTCTTT,TRBJ1-1,few,.,TRBV20-1
CASSPIKETQYF,TGTGCCAGCTCCCCCATTAAGGAGACCCAGTACTTC,TRBJ2-5,.,.,TRBV18
CASSQGTTSGRSQFF,TGTGCCAGCAGCCAAGGAACAACTAGCGGGAGATCCCAGTTCTTC,TRBJ2-1,.,TRBD2,TRBV14
CASSSRFSGRGGLYEQYF,TGTGCCAGCAGCTCCCGGTTTAGCGGGAGAGGTGGGCTCTACGAGCAGTACTTC,TRBJ2-7,few,TRBD2,TRBV5-6
CASSDLGLFEQYF,TGTGCCAGCAGCGATCTAGGCCTGTTTGAGCAGTACTTC,TRBJ2-7,.,.,TRBV2
CASSYQAVTTYEQYF,TGTGCCAGCAGTTACCAAGCGGTTACGACCTACGAGCAGTACTTC,TRBJ2-7,.,.,TRBV6-5
CASSLRRSGYNEQFF,TGTGCCAGCAGTCTTAGACGGAGCGGTTACAATGAGCAGTTCTTC,TRBJ2-1,few,.,TRBV11-3
CSARDRFSEASYNEQFF,TGCAGTGCTCGGGACCGTTTCTCTGAGGCCTCCTACAATGAGCAGTTCTTC,TRBJ2-1,.,.,TRBV20-1
CASSLATPPDTQYF,TGTGCTAGCAGCTTAGCTACTCCCCCAGATACGCAGTATTTT,TRBJ2-3,few,.,TRBV7-7
CSAGQGKYEQYF,TGCAGTGCGGGACAGGGGAAGTACGAGCAGTACTTC,TRBJ2-7,.,TRBD1,TRBV20-1
CASSDLGLGENEQFF,TGTGCCAGCAGTGACCTTGGATTAGGAGAGAATGAGCAGTTCTTC,TRBJ2-1,.,.,TRBV6-4